This TCR beta chain comes out of a study of shared clonotypes between healthy human individuals. To note about this clone: Its antigen is still unknown.

Study-level findings and limits: Measured sharing among donors was expected to vary with sequencing depth. The four-donor shared clonotypes exceeded non-shared clonotypes in generation probability, with non-shared ones scoring lower.

CDR3 length: 15 amino acids. J was trimmed by 8 bases and V by 5 bases; bases with no gene match: 6. Germline values: CDR1 SEHNR, CDR2 FQNEAQ (reference sequence). Once extracted for a subset, genomic DNA was divided evenly among several immunoSEQ plates. Replicate PCRs from sorted subsets contained roughly 200 ng DNA, which is some 29,000 T cell genomes. Sequencing was performed with immunoSEQ multiplex PCR; in TCRdb, only in-frame clones are kept and a portion is missing. The profile shows 1,500,000 or so clones, approximately 98.5% of them singletons. Sequencing was performed on naive CD4+ T cells sorted from blood. Subset specified: CD45RA+ positively selected. This receptor was taken from a man aged 30 to 39 in good health. This chain connects TRBV7-9 to TRBJ2-1; 13 bases agree with TRBD2. The CDR3 loop reads CASSGGLAGVDEQFF. Written as DNA, the CDR3 is TGTGCCAGCAGCGGCGGACTAGCGGGAGTTGATGAGCAGTTCTTC. Full variable domain (missing parts from reference TRBV7-9 and TRBJ2-1): DTGVSQNPRHKITKRGQNVTFRCDPISEHNRLYWYRQTLGQGPEFLTYFQNEAQLEKSRLLSDRFSAERPKGSFSTLEIQRTEQGDSAMYLCASSGGLAGVDEQFFGPGTRLTVL.